What follows are 15 T cell receptor beta chains derived from one specimen sequenced in a study of cytomegalovirus exposure and HLA in healthy donors. A multiplex PCR was run with 60 Vbeta primers and 13 Jbeta primers. Assay: immunoSEQ multiplex PCR; the TCRdb copy retains only in-frame clones and omits some. The repertoire holds 150,000 to 200,000 clones, with 65% to 80% as singletons. Material: PBMCs. These receptors were taken from a middle-aged woman in good health and CMV-seropositive.

This chain uses TRBV7-9 with TRBJ2-7, with D possibly being TRBD2 (7 bases). Trimming took off 7 bases at V and 3 bases at J, with 13 bases between the two ends. The V gene's germline CDR1 is SEHNR and CDR2 FQNEAQ (reference sequence). This CDR3 region has 13 residues. CDR3 DNA sequence: TGTGCCAGCAATGCGGGGGCCGGCTACGAGCAGTACTTC. The encoded protein is CASNAGAGYEQYF. Full variable domain (missing parts from reference TRBV7-9 and TRBJ2-7): DTGVSQNPRHKITKRGQNVTFRCDPISEHNRLYWYRQTLGQGPEFLTYFQNEAQLEKSRLLSDRFSAERPKGSFSTLEIQRTEQGDSAMYLCASNAGAGYEQYFGPGTRLTVT.

The chain has TRBV7-9 and TRBJ1-2, with 7 nucleotides matching TRBD1. Germline V lookup: CDR1 SEHNR, CDR2 FQNEAQ (reference sequence). With V trimmed by 3 bases and J by 8 bases, 12 bases remained unmatched. CDR3 length: 15 residues. CDR3: CASSFWDRLPPGYTF. In DNA form, the CDR3 reads TGTGCCAGCAGCTTTTGGGACAGATTACCCCCGGGCTACACCTTC.

The V and J genes are TRBV19 and TRBJ1-2; 11 bases line up with TRBD1. Germline V gene lookup returns CDR1 LNHDA and CDR2 SQIVND (reference sequence). V shed 3 bases, J shed 12 bases, and the junction held 6 bases outside the gene matches. The CDR3 loop spans 13 amino acids. The CDR3: CASSIAGQGAHTF. The CDR3 region has the DNA TGTGCCAGTAGTATTGCAGGACAGGGGGCGCACACCTTC.

The chain recombines TRBV6-1 with TRBJ2-3; perhaps TRBD2 as D (6 bases). The CDR3 totals 15 residues. Trimming took off 5 bases at V and 2 bases at J, with 14 bases between the two ends. Per germline, CDR1 MNHNS and CDR2 SASEGT. The CDR3 spells CASSRLVDATDTQYF. Written as DNA, the CDR3 is TGTGCCAGCAGTCGACTAGTGGATGCCACAGATACGCAGTATTTT.

CDR3 amino acids: CASGVRGSQPQHF. The CDR3 DNA sequence: TGTGCCAGCGGGGTCCGCGGGTCCCAGCCCCAGCATTTT. The chain links TRBV6-5 to TRBJ1-5; D is uncertain. The V gene's germline CDR1 is MNHEY and CDR2 SVGAGI. The CDR3 runs 13 residues. The V and J ends lost 8 bases and 7 bases respectively, with 15 bases between them.

The gene calls are TRBV6-5 and TRBJ1-2; a weak D match, TRBD1 (5 bases). This CDR3 is built from 14 residues. Trimming removed 5 bases from V and 9 bases from J, with 19 bases in between. Germline CDR1 and CDR2: MNHEY and SVGAGI. In DNA, the CDR3 is TGTGCCAGCAGTGAATTGGGCAGGGAAAGGAGCTACACCTTC. The encoded protein is CASSELGRERSYTF.

This clone was detected once. The V gene is TRBV12-5, the J gene TRBJ2-7; no definite D call. Germline assignment: CDR1 LGHNT and CDR2 FRNRAP. The CDR3 length is 13 residues. The V end lost 6 bases, the J end lost 3 bases, and 12 bases lay between the germline ends. This CDR3 reads CASGQDTIYEQYF. In DNA, the CDR3 is TGTGCTAGTGGCCAAGACACCATCTACGAGCAGTACTTC. Based on the CDR3 plus reference TRBV12-5 and TRBJ2-7, the full variable domain is DARVTQTPRHKVTEMGQEVTMRCQPILGHNTVFWYRQTMMQGLELLAYFRNRAPLDDSGMPKDRFSAEMPDATLATLKIQPSEPRDSAVYFCASGQDTIYEQYFGPGTRLTVT.

V usage is TRBV6-6 and J usage is TRBJ2-5; D uncertain. The V gene's germline CDR1 is MNHNY and CDR2 SVGAGI (reference sequence). The CDR3 runs 13 residues. V shed 2 bases and J shed 2 bases, with 6 bases lying between them. CDR3 amino acids: CASSYRRQETQYF. Written as DNA, the CDR3 is TGTGCCAGCAGTTACCGCAGGCAAGAGACCCAGTACTTC.

This clone has just a few counts. The rearrangement uses TRBV6-6 and TRBJ2-7; D uncertain. The CDR3 extends over 12 amino acids. V lost 10 bases to trimming and J lost 4 bases, with 14 bases between them. From germline, CDR1 is MNHNY and CDR2 SVGAGI (reference sequence). CDR3 bases: TGTGCCAAGAAGTACGCGGCATACGAGCAGTACTTC. Translating it yields CAKKYAAYEQYF.

The chain has TRBV9 and TRBJ2-2, with TRBD2 identical over 11 bases. The CDR3 loop spans 18 amino acids. After removal of 0 bases from V and 1 base from J, the junction contained 5 bases not matched to a gene. Germline loops: CDR1 SGDLS, CDR2 YYNGEE. Here the CDR3 reads CASSVEISGGGNTGELFF. The DNA for the CDR3 is TGTGCCAGCAGCGTAGAGATTAGCGGGGGGGGGAACACCGGGGAGCTGTTTTTT.

This clone was found a few times. V and J are TRBV7-2 and TRBJ2-5; 11 bases align to TRBD2. CDR1 SGHTA and CDR2 FQGNSA come from the germline V gene. The CDR3 runs 17 residues. The trim removed 2 bases at V and 7 bases at J, leaving 12 bases unmatched. The chain's CDR3 is CASSLFGSGGAGGTQYF. The CDR3 nucleotides read TGTGCCAGCAGCTTATTTGGTAGCGGGGGGGCCGGGGGGACCCAGTACTTC.

The chain carries TRBV27 and TRBJ1-1, with D uncertain. V was shortened by 2 bases and J by 0 bases, with 7 bases between the two germline ends. Germline assignment: CDR1 MNHEY and CDR2 SMNVEV (reference sequence). The CDR3 loop spans 14 amino acids. DNA for the CDR3: TGTGCCAGCAGTTTAGATAGTATGAACACTGAAGCTTTCTTT. Encoded protein: CASSLDSMNTEAFF.

This clone showed up just once. Written as DNA, the CDR3 is TGTGCCAGCAGCGAGACACCTCTGAACACTGAAGCTTTCTTT. It translates to CASSETPLNTEAFF. The chain employs TRBV7-2 and TRBJ1-1; unclear D gene. The CDR3 is made up of 14 amino acids. Germline V gene data show CDR1 as SGHTA and CDR2 as FQGNSA. V dropped 5 bases and J dropped 0 bases, with 10 bases sitting between them.

The gene calls are TRBV6-5 and TRBJ1-1, with 8 positions matching TRBD1. The CDR3 is 14 amino acids. The germline gives CDR1 MNHEY, CDR2 SVGAGI. Losses at the gene ends were 6 bases for V and 1 base for J; bases not matched to a gene: 4. Here the CDR3 reads CASRRTGTNTEAFF. Here the CDR3 DNA reads TGTGCCAGCAGGCGGACAGGGACGAACACTGAAGCTTTCTTT.

The table lists this clone with a few counts. The V gene is TRBV5-1, the J gene TRBJ1-6, with a tentative D call TRBD1 (5 bases). V dropped 3 bases and J dropped 8 bases, with 15 bases sitting between them. The CDR3 length is 15 residues. Germline lookup yields CDR1 SGHRS and CDR2 YFSETQ. CDR3 sequence (DNA): TGCGCCAGCAGCTCGGCCGGGACGGGGGATTCACCCCTCCACTTT. This sequence encodes CASSSAGTGDSPLHF.